These T cell receptor beta chains were read from a single sample in a study of blood T cell repertoires in COVID-19. Generated by immunoSEQ multiplex PCR, the TCRdb table keeps only in-frame clones and is missing some. The table has about 160,000 clones, less than 90% seen once. The sample taken for sequencing was PBMCs or T cells enriched from blood (not recorded which). These receptors all come from a woman aged 50 to 65 who had recovered from COVID-19. The CDR3 runs from the conserved cysteine through the conserved F or W.

TRBJ1-5 | TRBV7-8 | CASSPQGNQPQHF
TRBJ2-7 | TRBV19 | CASSPDTSYEQYF
TRBJ2-5 | TRBV27 | CASSRQGMRETQYF
TRBJ2-3 | TRBV7-9 | CASSSASGLGYADTQYF
TRBJ1-1 | TRBV7-9 | CASSQLGGYTEAFF
TRBJ1-4 | TRBV5-1 | CASSAGQPVDEKLFF
TRBJ2-7 | TRBV24-1 | CATSDSGLSSSYEQYF
TRBJ2-7 | TRBV5-4 | CASGTTGTYEQYF
TRBJ2-3 | TRBV19 | CASSALAGGVSTDTQYF
TRBJ1-5 | TRBV14 | CATNPGLDQPQHF
TRBJ2-3 | TRBV2 | CASVLAGASTDTQYF
TRBJ2-2 | TRBV19 | CASSISGQNAGELFF
TRBJ2-1 | TRBV11-3 | CASSLGSAGSLNEQFF
TRBJ2-7 | TRBV5-1 | CASRIAEGSYEQYF
TRBJ1-1 | TRBV5-6 | CASSGETGMRMNTEAFF
TRBJ1-5 | TRBV6-2/TRBV6-3 | CASSSSLVRWGVSNQPQHF
TRBJ2-2 | TRBV19 | CASSIQVGELFF
TRBJ1-1 | TRBV9 | CASSATPGQGDTEAFF
TRBJ1-2 | TRBV20-1 | CSASPISKDIYGYTF
TRBJ2-4 | TRBV29-1 | CSVGQGGAKNIQYF
TRBJ2-2 | TRBV27 | CASSLPGGLSSGELFF
TRBJ1-5 | TRBV27 | CASSLSGRVDYQPQHF
TRBJ2-7 | TRBV11-2 | CASSLAPTFLAGARGEQYF
TRBJ2-5 | TRBV4-3 | CASSQDTAGVRQETQYF
TRBJ2-3 | TRBV4-3 | CASSQDRQVNADTQYF
TRBJ1-6 | TRBV6-6 | CASSRRTGSRGDNSPLHF
TRBJ2-2 | TRBV6-2/TRBV6-3 | CASSGGQGRTGELFF
TRBJ2-6 | TRBV7-3 | CASSQVGARGANVLTF
TRBJ1-4 | TRBV7-9 | CASSQARGTGKEKLFF
TRBJ2-2 | TRBV13 | CASSRPSPGLAGELFF
TRBJ2-3 | TRBV29-1 | CSVLTSGRTYTQYF
TRBJ2-7 | TRBV20-1 | CSAPTEYEQYF
TRBJ2-7 | TRBV6-2/TRBV6-3 | CASSYPAGILSYEQYF
TRBJ1-4 | TRBV6-5 | CASLTGQRLNEKLFF
TRBJ1-5 | TRBV18 | CASSIVQGGNQPQHF
TRBJ1-2 | TRBV2 | CASTVGANYGYTF
TRBJ2-4 | TRBV2 | CARSQGQVPDIQYF
TRBJ1-1 | TRBV9 | CASSVEQGNTEAFF
TRBJ1-6 | TRBV14 | CASSHPYSPLHF
TRBJ1-1 | TRBV27 | CASSIRTGGGTEAFF
TRBJ2-3 | TRBV18 | CASSPEGDTQYF
TRBJ1-6 | TRBV9 | CASSPGQNNSPLHF
TRBJ1-6 | TRBV12-3/TRBV12-4 | CASSLSYSPLHF
TRBJ1-4 | TRBV19 | CASSLRGFAEVTNEKLFF
TRBJ1-2 | TRBV5-1 | CASSAQVQGAGGYTF
TRBJ2-2 | TRBV24-1 | CATSVGGGELFF
TRBJ2-7 | TRBV9 | CASSVGDSGRAYEQYF
TRBJ1-2 | TRBV5-1 | CASSLGQDYGYTF
TRBJ2-7 | TRBV19 | CASSIDISYEQYF
TRBJ2-1 | TRBV4-2 | CASSQPIDVAGEQFF
TRBJ1-5 | TRBV19 | CASSNYRGPDQPQHF
TRBJ2-4 | TRBV28 | CASSPQEGQNIQYF
TRBJ1-1 | TRBV11-2 | CASSQEGENTEAFF
TRBJ1-5 | TRBV7-2 | CASSVLGFSNQPQHF
TRBJ2-7 | TRBV4-3 | CASSQGVGQAYEQYF
TRBJ2-5 | TRBV10-3 | CAISESSPGVETQYF
TRBJ2-3 | TRBV6-2/TRBV6-3 | CASSYFRQTDTQYF
TRBJ1-6 | TRBV6-1 | CASSELDRVSPLHF
TRBJ2-1 | TRBV5-5 | CASSYAGTSGNNEQFF